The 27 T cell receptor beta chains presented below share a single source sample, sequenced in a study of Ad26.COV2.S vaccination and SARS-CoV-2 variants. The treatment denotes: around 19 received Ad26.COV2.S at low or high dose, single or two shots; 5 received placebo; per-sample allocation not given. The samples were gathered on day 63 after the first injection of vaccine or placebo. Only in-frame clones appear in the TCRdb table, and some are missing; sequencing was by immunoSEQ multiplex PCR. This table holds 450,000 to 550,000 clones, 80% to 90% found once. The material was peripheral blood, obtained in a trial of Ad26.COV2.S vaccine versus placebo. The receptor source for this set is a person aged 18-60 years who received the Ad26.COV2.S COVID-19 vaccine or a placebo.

The CDR3 DNA sequence: TGTGCCAGTAGCAAGCGGGAGGGCACCTACGAGCAGTACTTC. This sequence encodes CASSKREGTYEQYF. The rearrangement joins TRBV19 to TRBJ2-7, with 10 bases that match TRBD2. This CDR3 spans 14 amino acids. Germline assignment: CDR1 LNHDA and CDR2 SQIVND (reference sequence). J was trimmed by 2 bases and V by 6 bases; bases with no gene match: 4.

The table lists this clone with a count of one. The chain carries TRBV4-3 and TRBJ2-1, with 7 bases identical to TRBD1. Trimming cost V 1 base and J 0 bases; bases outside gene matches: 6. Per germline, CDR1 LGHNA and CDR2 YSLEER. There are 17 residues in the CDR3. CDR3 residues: CASSQGSGGFSYNEQFF. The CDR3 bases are TGCGCCAGCAGCCAAGGCTCAGGGGGATTCTCCTACAATGAGCAGTTCTTC.

The CDR3 DNA reads as TGTGCCAGCAGCTTACAGGCGGAATCGGGCAATGAGCAGTTCTTC. It specifies CASSLQAESGNEQFF. The rearrangement uses TRBV11-2 and TRBJ2-1; D gene uncertain. V dropped 2 bases and J dropped 6 bases, with 14 bases sitting between them. Germline CDR1 and CDR2: SGHAT and FQNNGV. The CDR3 runs 15 residues. The whole variable domain, remainder taken from reference TRBV11-2 and TRBJ2-1, is EAGVAQSPRYKIIEKRQSVAFWCNPISGHATLYWYQQILGQGPKLLIQFQNNGVVDDSQLPKDRFSAERLKGVDSTLKIQPAKLEDSAVYLCASSLQAESGNEQFFGPGTRLTVL.

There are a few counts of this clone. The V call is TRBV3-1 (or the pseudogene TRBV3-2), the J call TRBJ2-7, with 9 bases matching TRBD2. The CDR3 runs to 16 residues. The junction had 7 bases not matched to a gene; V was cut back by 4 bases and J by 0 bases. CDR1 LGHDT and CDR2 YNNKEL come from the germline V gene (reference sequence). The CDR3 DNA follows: TGTGCCAGCAGCCGAAAGCGGGAGGCCCTCTCCTACGAGCAGTACTTC. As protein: CASSRKREALSYEQYF.

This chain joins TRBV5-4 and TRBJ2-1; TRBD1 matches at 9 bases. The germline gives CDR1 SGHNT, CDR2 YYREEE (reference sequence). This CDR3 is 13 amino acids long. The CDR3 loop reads CATGGHSYNEQFF. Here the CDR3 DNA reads TGTGCTACAGGGGGCCACTCCTACAATGAGCAGTTCTTC.

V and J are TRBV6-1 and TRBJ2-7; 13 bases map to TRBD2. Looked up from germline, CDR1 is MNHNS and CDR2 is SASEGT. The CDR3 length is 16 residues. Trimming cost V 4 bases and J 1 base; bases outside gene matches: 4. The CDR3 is CASSAPGLAGSYEQYF. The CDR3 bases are TGTGCCAGCAGTGCGCCGGGACTAGCGGGGTCCTACGAGCAGTACTTC.

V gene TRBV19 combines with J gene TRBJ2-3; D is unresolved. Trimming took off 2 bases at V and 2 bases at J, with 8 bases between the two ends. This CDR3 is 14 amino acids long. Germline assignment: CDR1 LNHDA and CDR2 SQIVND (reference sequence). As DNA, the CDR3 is TGTGCCAGTAGTATACAATCCGCCACAGATACGCAGTATTTT. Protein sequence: CASSIQSATDTQYF.

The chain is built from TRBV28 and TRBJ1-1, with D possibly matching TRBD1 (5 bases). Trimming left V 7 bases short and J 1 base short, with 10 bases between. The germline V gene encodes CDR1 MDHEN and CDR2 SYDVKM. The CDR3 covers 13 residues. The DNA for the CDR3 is TGTGCCAGCATTCGGGGGGGGAACACTGAAGCTTTCTTT. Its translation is CASIRGGNTEAFF.

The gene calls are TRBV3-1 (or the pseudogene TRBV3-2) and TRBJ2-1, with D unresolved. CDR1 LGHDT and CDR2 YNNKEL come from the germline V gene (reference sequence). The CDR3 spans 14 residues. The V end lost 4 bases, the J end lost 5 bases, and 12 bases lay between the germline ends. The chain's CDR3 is CASSPVTSHNEQFF. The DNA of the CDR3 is TGTGCCAGCAGCCCTGTGACTTCTCACAATGAGCAGTTCTTC.

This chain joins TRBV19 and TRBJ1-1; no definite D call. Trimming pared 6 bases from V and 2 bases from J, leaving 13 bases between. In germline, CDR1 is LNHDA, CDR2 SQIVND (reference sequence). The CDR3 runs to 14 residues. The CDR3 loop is CASRGGSHNTEAFF. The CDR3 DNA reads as TGTGCCAGTAGGGGTGGCAGCCATAACACTGAAGCTTTCTTT. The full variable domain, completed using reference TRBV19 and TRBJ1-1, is DGGITQSPKYLFRKEGQNVTLSCEQNLNHDAMYWYRQDPGQGLRLIYYSQIVNDFQKGDIAEGYSVSREKKESFPLTVTSAQKNPTAFYLCASRGGSHNTEAFFGQGTRLTVV.

The CDR3: CASRSGSSYNEQFF. The CDR3 nucleotides read TGTGCCAGCCGCAGCGGGAGTTCCTACAATGAGCAGTTCTTC. The V call is TRBV28, the J call TRBJ2-1, with 8 bases that match TRBD2. The CDR3 length is 14 residues. Trimming at V came to 8 bases and at J to 1 base, leaving 4 bases not matched to a gene. CDR1 and CDR2 (germline): MDHEN, SYDVKM.

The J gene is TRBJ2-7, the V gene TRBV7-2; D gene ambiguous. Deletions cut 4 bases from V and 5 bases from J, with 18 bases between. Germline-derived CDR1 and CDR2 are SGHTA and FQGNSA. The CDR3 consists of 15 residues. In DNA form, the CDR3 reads TGTGCCAGCAGCTCGATGACTCGGAGCTGGGACGAGCAGTACTTC. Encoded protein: CASSSMTRSWDEQYF. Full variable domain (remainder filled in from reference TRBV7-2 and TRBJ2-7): GAGVSQSPSNKVTEKGKDVELRCDPISGHTALYWYRQSLGQGLEFLIYFQGNSAPDKSGLPSDRFSAERTGGSVSTLTIQRTQQEDSAVYLCASSSMTRSWDEQYFGPGTRLTVT.

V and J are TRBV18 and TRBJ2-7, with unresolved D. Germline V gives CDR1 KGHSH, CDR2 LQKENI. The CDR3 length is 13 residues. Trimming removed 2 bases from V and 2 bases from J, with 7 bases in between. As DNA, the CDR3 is TGTGCCAGCTCACCATCTCTCGCCTACGAGCAGTACTTC. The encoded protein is CASSPSLAYEQYF.

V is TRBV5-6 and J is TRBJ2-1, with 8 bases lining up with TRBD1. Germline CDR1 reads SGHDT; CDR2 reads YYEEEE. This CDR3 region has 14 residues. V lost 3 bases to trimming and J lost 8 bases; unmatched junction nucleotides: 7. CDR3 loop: CASSSYAGGYEQFF. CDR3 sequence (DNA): TGTGCCAGCAGCTCCTACGCAGGGGGCTATGAGCAGTTCTTC.

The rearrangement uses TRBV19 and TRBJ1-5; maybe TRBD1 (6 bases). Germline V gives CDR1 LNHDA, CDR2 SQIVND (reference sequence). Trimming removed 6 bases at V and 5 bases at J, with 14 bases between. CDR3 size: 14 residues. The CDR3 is CASSMGQVYQPQHF. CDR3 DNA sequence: TGTGCCAGTAGCATGGGACAAGTGTATCAGCCCCAGCATTTT.

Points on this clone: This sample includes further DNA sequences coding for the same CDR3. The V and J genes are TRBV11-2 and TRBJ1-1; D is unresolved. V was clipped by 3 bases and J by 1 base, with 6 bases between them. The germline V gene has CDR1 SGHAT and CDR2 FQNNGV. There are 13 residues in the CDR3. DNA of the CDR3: TGTGCCAGCAGCTTCTCCGAGAACACTGAAGCTTTCTTT. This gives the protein CASSFSENTEAFF.

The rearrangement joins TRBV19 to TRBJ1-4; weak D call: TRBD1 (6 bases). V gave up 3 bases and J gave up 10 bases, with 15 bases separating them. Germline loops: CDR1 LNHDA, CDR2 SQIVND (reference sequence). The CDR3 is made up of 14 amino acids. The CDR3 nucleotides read TGTGCCAGTAGTATCCGGGACAAAGAGGGAAAACTGTTTTTT. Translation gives CASSIRDKEGKLFF.

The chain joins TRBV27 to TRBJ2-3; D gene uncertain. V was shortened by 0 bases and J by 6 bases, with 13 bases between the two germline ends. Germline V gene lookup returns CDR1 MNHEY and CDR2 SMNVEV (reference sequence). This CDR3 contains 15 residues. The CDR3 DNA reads TGTGCCAGCAGTTTATCGAGCAGGCTCGGGGATACGCAGTATTTT. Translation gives CASSLSSRLGDTQYF.

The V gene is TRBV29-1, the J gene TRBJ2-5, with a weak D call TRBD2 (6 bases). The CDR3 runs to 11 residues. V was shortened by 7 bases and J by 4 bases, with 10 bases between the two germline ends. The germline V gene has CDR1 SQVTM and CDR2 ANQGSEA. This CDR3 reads CSAGGSETQYF. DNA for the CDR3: TGCAGCGCCGGAGGGTCAGAGACCCAGTACTTC.

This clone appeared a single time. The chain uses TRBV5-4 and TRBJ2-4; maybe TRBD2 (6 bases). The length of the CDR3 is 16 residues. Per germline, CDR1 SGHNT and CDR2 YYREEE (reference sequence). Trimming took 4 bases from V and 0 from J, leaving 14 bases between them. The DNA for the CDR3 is TGTGCCAGCAGCCCCGGCGGGACCATAGCCAAAAACATTCAGTACTTC. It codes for CASSPGGTIAKNIQYF.

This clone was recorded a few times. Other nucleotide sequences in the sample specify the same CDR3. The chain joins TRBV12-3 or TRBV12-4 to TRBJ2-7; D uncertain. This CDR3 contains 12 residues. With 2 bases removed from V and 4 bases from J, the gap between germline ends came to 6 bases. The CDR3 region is CASSLLGYEQYF. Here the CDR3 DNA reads TGTGCCAGCAGTTTACTCGGTTACGAGCAGTACTTC.

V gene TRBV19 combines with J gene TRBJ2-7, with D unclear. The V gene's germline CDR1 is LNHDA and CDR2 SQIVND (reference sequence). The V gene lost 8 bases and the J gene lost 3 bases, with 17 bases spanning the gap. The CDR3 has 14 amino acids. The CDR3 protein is CASRTVGASYEQYF. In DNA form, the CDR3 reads TGTGCCAGTCGAACCGTGGGCGCGAGCTACGAGCAGTACTTC.

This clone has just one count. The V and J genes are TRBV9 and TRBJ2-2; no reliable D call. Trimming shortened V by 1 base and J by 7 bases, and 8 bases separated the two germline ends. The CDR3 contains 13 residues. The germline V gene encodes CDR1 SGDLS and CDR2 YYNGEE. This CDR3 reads CASSVWGNGELFF. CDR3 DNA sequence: TGTGCCAGCAGCGTATGGGGAAACGGGGAGCTGTTTTTT.

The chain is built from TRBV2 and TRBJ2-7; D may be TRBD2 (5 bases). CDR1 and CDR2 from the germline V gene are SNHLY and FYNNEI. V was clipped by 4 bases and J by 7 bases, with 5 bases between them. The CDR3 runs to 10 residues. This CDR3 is CASSAGEQYF. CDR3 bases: TGTGCCAGCAGTGCGGGGGAGCAGTACTTC.

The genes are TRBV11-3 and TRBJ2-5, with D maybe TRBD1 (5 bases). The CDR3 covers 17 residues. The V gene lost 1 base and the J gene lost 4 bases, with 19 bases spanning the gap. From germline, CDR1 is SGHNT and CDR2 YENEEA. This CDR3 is CASSLGSGVSGAETQYF. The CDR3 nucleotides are TGTGCCAGCAGCTTAGGATCCGGCGTCAGTGGGGCAGAGACCCAGTACTTC.

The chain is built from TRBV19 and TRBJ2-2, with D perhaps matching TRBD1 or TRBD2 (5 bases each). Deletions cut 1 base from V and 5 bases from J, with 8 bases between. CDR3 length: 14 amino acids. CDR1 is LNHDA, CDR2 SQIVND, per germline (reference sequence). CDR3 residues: CASSIVGGTGELFF. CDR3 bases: TGTGCCAGTAGTATAGTTGGGGGTACCGGGGAGCTGTTTTTT.

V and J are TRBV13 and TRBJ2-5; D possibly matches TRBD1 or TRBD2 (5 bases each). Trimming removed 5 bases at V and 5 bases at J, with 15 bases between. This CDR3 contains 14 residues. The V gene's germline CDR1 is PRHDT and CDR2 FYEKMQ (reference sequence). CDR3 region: CASSTPGRRETQYF. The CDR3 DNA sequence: TGTGCCAGCAGCACGCCGGGACGACGGGAGACCCAGTACTTC.